Below, 18 T cell receptor beta chains from the same sample are listed, as sequenced in a study of response to subunit inactivated influenza vaccine. TCRdb re-derived calls from the RT-PCR reads in MiXCR, one entry per CDR3 protein. The data hold about 620,000 distinct CDR3 sequences, with roughly 10% observed a single time. This sample also appeared in a second study, on T cells expressing NK-cell markers. That paper states: With UMIs, 5'RACE template switching was used to make TCR beta cDNA.

The specimen comprised PBMCs from blood, sampled on the day of vaccination. These TCRs come from a man aged 45 to 65 who received an inactivated influenza vaccine.

The V gene is TRBV7-9, the J gene TRBJ2-1; D gene ambiguous. There are 13 residues in the CDR3. Germline lookup yields CDR1 SEHNR and CDR2 FQNEAQ (reference sequence). Trimming removed 5 bases at V and 4 bases at J, with 9 bases between. CDR3 nucleotide sequence: TGTGCCAGCAGCCAGGACGCGTACAATGAGCAGTTCTTC. Translating it yields CASSQDAYNEQFF.

The chain has TRBV25-1 and TRBJ1-2, with 9 bases that match TRBD1. V was pared by 6 bases and J by 8 bases, with 19 bases of the junction left unmatched. Germline values: CDR1 MGHDK, CDR2 SYGVNS. CDR3 length equals 17 residues. The CDR3 loop is CASSDGTGIFFHRGYTF. The CDR3 bases are TGTGCCAGCAGCGACGGGACAGGGATATTTTTTCATCGAGGCTACACCTTC.

Only a few counts were recorded for this clonotype. V and J are TRBV12-3 or TRBV12-4 and TRBJ2-1; a weak D match, TRBD2 (5 bases). The CDR3 loop spans 13 amino acids. V lost 5 bases and J lost 8, with 13 bases in between. The CDR3 spells CASSPDYRDEQFF. The CDR3, as DNA: TGTGCCAGCAGTCCAGACTACCGCGATGAGCAGTTCTTC.

The V and J genes are TRBV14 and TRBJ1-1; D is perhaps TRBD1 (6 bases). The germline V and J ends were trimmed by 2 bases and 10 bases, with 14 bases remaining between them. The CDR3 consists of 13 residues. Germline CDR1 reads SGHDN; CDR2 reads FVKESK. CDR3 bases: TGTGCCAGCAGCCAACCAGGGGAGCTTTCAGCTTTCTTT. Amino acid sequence: CASSQPGELSAFF.

This clonotype was counted only a few times. V and J are TRBV2 and TRBJ1-2, with no clear D. This CDR3 has 13 residues. CDR1 SNHLY and CDR2 FYNNEI come from the germline V gene. Deletions cut 7 bases from V and 8 bases from J, with 17 bases between. CDR3 protein: CASIPAWLGGYTF. The CDR3 DNA reads as TGTGCCAGCATCCCCGCTTGGTTAGGAGGCTACACCTTC.

Many counts were recorded for this clonotype. The chain links TRBV3-1 to TRBJ2-7, with D perhaps TRBD1 (7 bases). Looked up from germline, CDR1 is LGHDT and CDR2 is YNNKEL (reference sequence). The CDR3 has 15 amino acids. Between the trimmed V and J ends, which lost 4 bases and 3 bases, there was a span of 16 bases. Here the CDR3 reads CASSPRGQGGYEQYF. The CDR3 DNA sequence: TGTGCCAGCAGCCCCCGAGGCCAGGGGGGCTACGAGCAGTACTTC.

The CDR3 reads CATSGHPEGETQYF. The CDR3 DNA reads TGTGCCACCAGTGGACACCCAGAGGGGGAGACCCAGTACTTC. The gene calls are TRBV24-1 and TRBJ2-5; D might be TRBD1 or TRBD2, each matching 5 bases. V was cut by 5 bases and J by 5 bases, with 14 bases left in between. The CDR3 sequence is 14 residues long. CDR1 and CDR2 from the germline V gene are KGHDR and SFDVKD.

This clonotype was detected ten times or more. The genes are TRBV12-3 or TRBV12-4 and TRBJ2-1, with 15 bases lining up with TRBD2. The CDR3 has 17 amino acids. J gave up 5 bases and V 1 base, and 3 bases lay outside the gene matches. The DNA of the CDR3 is TGTGCCAGCAGTTTAGGGACTAGCGGGGGGGGAGACAATGAGCAGTTCTTC. Translated, it gives CASSLGTSGGGDNEQFF.

This clonotype appeared many times. The chain joins TRBV7-2 to TRBJ2-7; D is undetermined. V lost 4 bases and J lost 3, with 10 bases in between. Germline lookup yields CDR1 SGHTA and CDR2 FQGNSA. CDR3 length: 13 amino acids. CDR3 in DNA: TGTGCCAGCAGCTCGGATGTTAGCTACGAGCAGTACTTC. Protein sequence: CASSSDVSYEQYF.

In its sample, this clonotype was seen a few times. The chain uses TRBV6-2 or TRBV6-3 and TRBJ1-2, with D tentatively TRBD1 (5 bases). The germline CDR1 and CDR2 sequences are MNHEY and SVGEGT. V lost 4 bases, J lost 8 bases, and 17 bases lay in between. The CDR3 extends over 14 amino acids. CDR3 residues: CASSSTGALGGYTF. As DNA, the CDR3 is TGTGCCAGCAGTTCGACCGGGGCCCTAGGGGGCTACACCTTC.

This clonotype was seen a few times. The gene calls are TRBV5-6 and TRBJ2-1, with D possibly called TRBD1 or TRBD2 (5 bases each). The CDR3 length is 15 residues. Germline V gives CDR1 SGHDT, CDR2 YYEEEE. V dropped 2 bases and J dropped 7 bases, with 16 bases sitting between them. CDR3 sequence reads: CASSFPRGVGNEQFF. CDR3 in DNA: TGTGCCAGCAGCTTTCCTAGGGGAGTGGGGAATGAGCAGTTCTTC.

This clonotype has just a few counts. The V and J genes are TRBV11-1 and TRBJ1-1; D perhaps matches TRBD1 (5 bases). CDR3 length: 16 residues. Trimming shortened V by 5 bases and J by 1 base, and 17 bases separated the two germline ends. Germline CDR1 SGHAT, CDR2 FQDESV (reference sequence). DNA for the CDR3: TGTGCCAGCAGCCTTGCGGGGCGCGATTCGAACACTGAAGCTTTCTTT. Its translation is CASSLAGRDSNTEAFF.

This clonotype has just a few counts. The chain combines TRBV7-8 with TRBJ2-2; D may be TRBD1 (6 bases). Germline assignment: CDR1 SGHVS and CDR2 FQNEAQ. Deletions cut 8 bases from V and 9 bases from J, with 22 bases between. This CDR3 is built from 15 residues. The CDR3 region has the DNA TGTGCCAGCGCTGAGGGGACACCAAATTACCGGGAGCTGTTTTTT. Protein product: CASAEGTPNYRELFF. Supplemented by reference TRBV7-8 and TRBJ2-2, the full variable domain reads GAGVSQSPRYKVAKRGQDVALRCDPISGHVSLFWYQQALGQGPEFLTYFQNEAQLDKSGLPSDRFFAERPEGSVSTLKIQRTQQEDSAVYLCASAEGTPNYRELFFGEGSRLTVL.

This clonotype was seen more than once but under ten times. The rearrangement joins TRBV25-1 to TRBJ2-1, with D perhaps matching TRBD1 (5 bases). V was pared by 7 bases and J by 10 bases, with 17 bases between. CDR3 length equals 13 residues. Germline CDR1 and CDR2: MGHDK and SYGVNS. CDR3 residues: CASIPTVAGEQFF. The CDR3 DNA sequence: TGTGCCAGCATACCGACAGTGGCAGGCGAGCAGTTCTTC.

This clonotype was seen more than once but under ten times. The chain links TRBV29-1 to TRBJ2-1; 9 nucleotides line up with TRBD2. The CDR3 spans 16 residues. Germline values: CDR1 SQVTM, CDR2 ANQGSEA. V shed 3 bases and J 7 bases; nucleotides not matched to a gene: 13. The CDR3 sequence: CSVDGLAGSAGNEQFF. In DNA form, the CDR3 reads TGCAGCGTTGATGGGCTAGCGGGATCGGCGGGAAATGAGCAGTTCTTC.

The V call is TRBV6-1, the J call TRBJ2-2, with D hard to call. The CDR3 is 14 amino acids. CDR1 is MNHNS, CDR2 SASEGT, per germline. The V and J ends lost 4 bases and 3 bases respectively, with 9 bases between them. CDR3 in amino acids: CASSVRWDTGELFF. The CDR3 DNA reads as TGTGCCAGCAGTGTAAGGTGGGACACCGGGGAGCTGTTTTTT.

There are a few counts of this clonotype. The rearrangement links TRBV19 to TRBJ1-5, with 9 bases aligning to TRBD1. The CDR3 runs 14 residues. V shed 9 bases, J shed 5 bases, and the junction held 8 bases outside the gene matches. From germline, CDR1 is LNHDA and CDR2 SQIVND (reference sequence). The CDR3 here is CARDVGTGYQPQHF. For the CDR3, the DNA is TGTGCCAGAGATGTGGGGACAGGGTATCAGCCCCAGCATTTT.

This clonotype was seen only a few times. The chain couples TRBV6-1 to TRBJ2-2, with 7 bases aligning to TRBD1. Germline values: CDR1 MNHNS, CDR2 SASEGT. This CDR3 spans 14 amino acids. Trimming at V came to 7 bases and at J to 3 bases, leaving 5 bases not matched to a gene. The CDR3 nucleotides read TGTGCCAGCAAGAAGGGACAGTACACCGGGGAGCTGTTTTTT. This gives the protein CASKKGQYTGELFF.